This TCR beta chain was identified during a study of T-cell reconstitution after alpha-beta-depleted transplantation in children. Study-level points and caveats: Most T-cell counts and diversity one year after the transplant came from T cells that were newly produced.

The CDR3 is 15 residues long. V shed 3 bases and J 3 bases; nucleotides not matched to a gene: 6. The germline V gene encodes CDR1 SGHAT and CDR2 FQNNGV. This clonotype was detected many times. The antigen is not known. Unique molecular identifiers were incorporated during preparation of the TCRbeta library. TCRdb re-called the PCR reads with MiXCR, one entry per CDR3 protein. The sample consists of around 210,000 distinct CDR3 sequences, roughly 7.1% of them appearing once. This receptor was obtained from a boy between 2 and 15 years old with acute lymphoblastic leukemia, due to receive a stem cell transplant. This specimen consisted of PBMCs, obtained before TCRalphabeta/CD19-depleted stem cell transplant. The rearrangement joins TRBV11-2 to TRBJ2-3; TRBD1 matches 7 bases. CDR3 DNA sequence: TGTGCCAGCAGCTTGGTCACAGGGGTGACAGATACGCAGTATTTT. Its translation is CASSLVTGVTDTQYF.